The sequence of this TCR beta chain was determined in a study of PD-1 blockade in mismatch repair-deficient tumors. The wider study: All were previously treated, progressing patients with 11 to 13 mismatch repair-deficient cancer types.

Here immunoSEQ multiplex PCR was the method, and the copy in TCRdb shows in-frame clones only, minus some. The sample records approximately 100,000 clones, 70% to 85% being singletons. TCR sequencing covered a few patients who responded to pembrolizumab. Study-wide findings and caveats: Tumor-resident clones, often absent from pretreatment blood, expanded after pembrolizumab and then contracted.

About this clone itself: Its antigen is not identified.

The junction had 7 bases not matched to a gene; V was cut back by 3 bases and J by 4 bases. This CDR3 spans 16 amino acids. Germline loops: CDR1 LNHDA, CDR2 SQIVND (reference sequence). The sample was peripheral blood, taken approximately 36 weeks after starting pembrolizumab. The sequence derives from an adult with mismatch repair-deficient cancer. The chain carries TRBV19 and TRBJ2-3; 10 nucleotides align to TRBD1. The CDR3 protein is CASSIAGTGVPDTQYF. CDR3 coding DNA: TGTGCCAGTAGTATCGCCGGGACAGGGGTTCCAGATACGCAGTATTTT.